The rows below give T cell receptor beta chains drawn from one sample of a study of shared clonotypes between healthy human individuals. The repertoire was sequenced with immunoSEQ multiplex PCR; TCRdb's copy has only in-frame clones and lacks some. The table has about 1,900,000 clones, over 85% seen once; the top ten hold approximately 1.2%. The sample taken for sequencing was naive CD8+ T cells sorted from blood. The receptors were gathered from a young man in good health. Both conserved end residues are part of each CDR3. A D gene is named only where the DNA matches it firmly. Only some rows state a clone size, as once, few, many or a class for expanded clones.

size	V	D	J	DNA	CDR3
-	TRBV9	TRBD2	TRBJ2-7	TGTGCCAGCAGCACCCGACTAGCGGCACCCTCCTACGAGCAGTACTTC	CASSTRLAAPSYEQYF
-	TRBV25-1	-	TRBJ1-1	TGTGCCAGCGCCCCGCCGGGGGCGCGGGGATACACTGAAGCTTTCTTT	CASAPPGARGYTEAFF
-	TRBV13	TRBD2	TRBJ2-7	TGTGCCAGCAGTTACAAAACTAGCGGGGCCTACGAGCAGTACTTC	CASSYKTSGAYEQYF
-	TRBV4-2	-	TRBJ2-1	TGTGCCAGCAGCCAAGTTGGGACCAACAATGAGCAGTTCTTC	CASSQVGTNNEQFF
-	TRBV6-5	-	TRBJ1-6	TGTGCCAGCAGCTCCACCGGGAATTCACCCCTCCACTTT	CASSSTGNSPLHF
-	TRBV5-1	-	TRBJ2-7	TGCGCCAGCAGCTTAATACCAGGGTTCGACGAGCAGTACTTC	CASSLIPGFDEQYF
-	TRBV7-9	TRBD2	TRBJ2-2	TGTGCCAGCAGCTTAGGCGGGACTAGCGCGAACACCGGGGAGCTGTTTTTT	CASSLGGTSANTGELFF
-	TRBV4-1	-	TRBJ2-1	TGCGCCAGCAGCCAAGGGCCTGTCCCCTACAATGAGCAGTTCTTC	CASSQGPVPYNEQFF
-	TRBV5-4	TRBD2	TRBJ2-5	TGTGCCAGCAGCTTTGGGGGGGAAGAGACCCAGTACTTC	CASSFGGEETQYF
-	TRBV6-1	-	TRBJ1-3	TGTGCCAGCAGTGTGGTAGGGGCCTCCTCTGGAAACACCATATATTTT	CASSVVGASSGNTIYF
-	TRBV4-1	TRBD2	TRBJ2-1	TGCGCCAGCAGCCAGGGGACTAGCGTCTTTTCAGATGAGCAGTTCTTC	CASSQGTSVFSDEQFF
once	TRBV15	-	TRBJ1-3	TGTGCCACCAGCAGAGATGGCGGGACCATATATTTT	CATSRDGGTIYF
-	TRBV10-1	-	TRBJ2-1	TGCGCCAGCAGTGAGAGGGAGCTGGGCACTAATGAGCAGTTCTTC	CASSERELGTNEQFF
-	TRBV13	-	TRBJ2-3	TGTGCCAGCAGCTTTCCCAGGCAAGATACGCAGTATTTT	CASSFPRQDTQYF
once	TRBV12-5	-	TRBJ1-5	TGTGCTAGCGCGCTGTCGGGGTTGGGTCAGCCCCAGCATTTT	CASALSGLGQPQHF
-	TRBV7-9	-	TRBJ2-5	TGTGCCAGCAGCTTAGTGGGGTATGGTGAGGAGACCCAGTACTTC	CASSLVGYGEETQYF
few	TRBV30	TRBD1	TRBJ1-5	TGTGCCTGGAGCGGGGGACAGGAGAATCAGCCCCAGCATTTT	CAWSGGQENQPQHF
-	TRBV5-6	-	TRBJ1-5	TGTGCCAGCAGTCTAAGCTTTGGGAATCAGCCCCAGCATTTT	CASSLSFGNQPQHF
-	TRBV7-9	-	TRBJ2-5	TGTGCCAGCAGCGGGCGACAGGGACTGGAGACCCAGTACTTC	CASSGRQGLETQYF
-	TRBV25-1	TRBD1	TRBJ2-1	TGTGCCAGCAGTGACCTCGGGACAGGTACCGATGAGCAGTTCTTC	CASSDLGTGTDEQFF
once	TRBV6-5	TRBD1	TRBJ2-7	TGTGCCAGCAGTTGGACAGGGTGGAACGAGCAGTACTTC	CASSWTGWNEQYF
-	TRBV7-8	-	TRBJ2-1	TGTGCCAGCAGCTTATTCGGGAATGAGCAGTTCTTC	CASSLFGNEQFF
-	TRBV4-1	-	TRBJ2-7	TGCGCCAGCAGCCAAAAAGACCGGGTATACGAGCAGTACTTC	CASSQKDRVYEQYF
once	TRBV2	-	TRBJ1-6	TGTGCCAGCAGTGAAATGGGTGCACCGGGAAGATCACCCCTCCACTTT	CASSEMGAPGRSPLHF
-	TRBV18	TRBD2	TRBJ2-1	TGTGCCAGCTCTCCCAGCGGGAGGGCCGGCTACAATGAGCAGTTCTTC	CASSPSGRAGYNEQFF
once	TRBV28	-	TRBJ1-1	TGTGCCAGCAGTTTGTCTCAGGTGAACACTGAAGCTTTCTTT	CASSLSQVNTEAFF
-	TRBV2	TRBD2	TRBJ2-7	TGTGCCAGCAGTGACTGGTCTAGCGGGGTCTACGAGCAGTACTTC	CASSDWSSGVYEQYF
-	TRBV10-1	TRBD2	TRBJ2-7	TGCGCCAGCAGTGAGTCGAGCGGGGCAGACGAGCAGTACTTC	CASSESSGADEQYF
-	TRBV29-1	-	TRBJ1-1	TGCAGCGTTGACCTGTCAGGGGAAGCTTTCTTT	CSVDLSGEAFF
-	TRBV30	-	TRBJ2-3	TGTGCCTGGAGTGAGGGGGCAGATACGCAGTATTTT	CAWSEGADTQYF
-	TRBV19	TRBD1	TRBJ2-7	TGTGCCAGTAGTATTGGTGGGACAGGGGGCCACGAGCAGTACTTC	CASSIGGTGGHEQYF
-	TRBV5-1	-	TRBJ2-7	TGCGCCAGCAGCCCTACCCGGGACCCAGGCGGCGAGCAGTACTTC	CASSPTRDPGGEQYF
-	TRBV13	TRBD1	TRBJ2-7	TGTGCCAGCAGCGGCGAGCCCCGGGACAGGGGGGTAGAGCAGTACTTC	CASSGEPRDRGVEQYF
-	TRBV11-2	-	TRBJ1-4	TGTGCCAGCAGCGAGGACGCCTCGAATGAAAAACTGTTTTTT	CASSEDASNEKLFF
-	TRBV30	TRBD1	TRBJ2-5	TGTGCCTGGAGTATTAAGCCGGGACAGGGGAAAGAGACCCAGTACTTC	CAWSIKPGQGKETQYF
-	TRBV4-3	TRBD2	TRBJ2-3	TGCGCCAGCAGCCAAGTGGCGGGGGGCACAGATACGCAGTATTTT	CASSQVAGGTDTQYF
-	TRBV6-6	TRBD2	TRBJ2-1	TGTGCCAGCAGTTGGACTAGCGGGGCTAACAATGAGCAGTTCTTC	CASSWTSGANNEQFF
-	TRBV10-3	-	TRBJ1-2	TGTGCCATCAGTGAGACGGGTTCGGGGGCGGACTATGGCTACACCTTC	CAISETGSGADYGYTF
few	TRBV7-9	-	TRBJ2-7	TGTGCCAGCAGACTCACCGACAGCTCCTACGAGCAGTACTTC	CASRLTDSSYEQYF
-	TRBV7-6	TRBD1	TRBJ2-7	TGTGCCAGCGCTATCGGGACAGGGTCGGCAGAGCAGTACTTC	CASAIGTGSAEQYF
once	TRBV2	-	TRBJ2-1	TGTGCCAGCAGTCGCGGAGAGGGGAATGAGCAGTTCTTC	CASSRGEGNEQFF
-	TRBV27	TRBD1	TRBJ2-5	TGTGCCAGCAGCCGGGACAGGGACCAAGAGACCCAGTACTTC	CASSRDRDQETQYF
-	TRBV11-2	TRBD1	TRBJ1-1	TGTGCCAGCAGCTTCCGCGGGACAGGTTTTGAAGCTTTCTTT	CASSFRGTGFEAFF
-	TRBV4-1	TRBD2	TRBJ2-5	TGCGCCAGCAGCCAAGAATCTAGCGGGAGGGAGACCCAGTACTTC	CASSQESSGRETQYF
-	TRBV28	-	TRBJ1-6	TGTGCCAGCAGTGAGGGGCAGGGAGGGTCACCCCTCCACTTT	CASSEGQGGSPLHF
-	TRBV5-1	-	TRBJ2-1	TGCGCCAGCAGCTTATCCGGTTTTATCTACAATGAGCAGTTCTTC	CASSLSGFIYNEQFF
-	TRBV4-1	-	TRBJ2-1	TGCGCCAGCAGCCAAGACCCCGGGGACTCCTACAATGAGCAGTTCTTC	CASSQDPGDSYNEQFF
-	TRBV5-4	-	TRBJ1-1	TGTGCCACCACCGAGGAGAGCACTGAAGCTTTCTTT	CATTEESTEAFF
-	TRBV9	-	TRBJ1-1	TGTGCCAGCAGCACAGGAACCGGTGAAGCTTTCTTT	CASSTGTGEAFF
once	TRBV27	-	TRBJ1-1	TGTGCCAGCAGCTCCTCCATGGGGCTTTACGAAGCTTTCTTT	CASSSSMGLYEAFF
-	TRBV10-3	-	TRBJ1-2	TGTGCCATCAGTGAGGGGGGAGGCTACACCTTC	CAISEGGGYTF
-	TRBV15	TRBD1	TRBJ2-7	TGTGCCACCAGCATGACAGGGGTCACCTACGAGCAGTACTTC	CATSMTGVTYEQYF
-	TRBV27	-	TRBJ2-6	TGTGCCAGCAGTTCCACCCGGGTCTCTGGGGCCAACGTCCTGACTTTC	CASSSTRVSGANVLTF
-	TRBV5-1	-	TRBJ1-4	TGCGCCAGCAGCTTTATGCCACAGATTGCAACTAATGAAAAACTGTTTTTT	CASSFMPQIATNEKLFF
-	TRBV27	TRBD1	TRBJ1-1	TGTGCCAGCAGTCCCGGGACAGTTGAAGCTTTCTTT	CASSPGTVEAFF
-	TRBV28	-	TRBJ2-5	TGTGCCAGCAGTCGGAAGCGGTGGGAGACCCAGTACTTC	CASSRKRWETQYF
-	TRBV28	TRBD1	TRBJ1-2	TGTGCCAGCAGTCCGAGGGACAGGGGGCGCGTCGGCTACACCTTC	CASSPRDRGRVGYTF
-	TRBV27	-	TRBJ2-3	TGTGCCAGCTCCCTCCTACAGAGCACAGATACGCAGTATTTT	CASSLLQSTDTQYF
-	TRBV6-1	-	TRBJ2-7	TGTGCCAGCAGTCCCTCAGGGCGGAACGAGCAGTACTTC	CASSPSGRNEQYF
once	TRBV6-5	-	TRBJ2-2	TGTGCCAGCCGTCACCAAGGGGGCACCGGGGAGCTGTTTTTT	CASRHQGGTGELFF